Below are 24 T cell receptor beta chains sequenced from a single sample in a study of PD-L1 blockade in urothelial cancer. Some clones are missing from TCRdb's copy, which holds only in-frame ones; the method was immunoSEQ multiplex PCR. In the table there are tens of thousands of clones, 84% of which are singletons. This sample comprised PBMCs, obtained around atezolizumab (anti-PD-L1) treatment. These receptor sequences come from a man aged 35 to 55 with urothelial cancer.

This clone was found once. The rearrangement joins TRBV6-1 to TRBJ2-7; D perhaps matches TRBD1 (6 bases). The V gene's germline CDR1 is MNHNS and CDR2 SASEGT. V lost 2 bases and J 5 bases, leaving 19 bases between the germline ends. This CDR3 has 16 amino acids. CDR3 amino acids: CASSETLSRGGDEQYF. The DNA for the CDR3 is TGTGCCAGCAGTGAAACCCTGAGCAGGGGCGGAGACGAGCAGTACTTC.

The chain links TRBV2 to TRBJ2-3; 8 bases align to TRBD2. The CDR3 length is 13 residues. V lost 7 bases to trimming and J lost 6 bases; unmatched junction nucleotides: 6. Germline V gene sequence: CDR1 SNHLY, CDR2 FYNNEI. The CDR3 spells CASTGREVDTQYF. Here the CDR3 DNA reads TGTGCCAGCACAGGGCGGGAGGTCGATACGCAGTATTTT.

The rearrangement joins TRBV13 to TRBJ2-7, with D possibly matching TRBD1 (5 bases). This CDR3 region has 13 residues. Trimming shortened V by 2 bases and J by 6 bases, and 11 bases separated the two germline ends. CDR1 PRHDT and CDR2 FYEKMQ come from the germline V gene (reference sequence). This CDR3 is CASSLSARGEQYF. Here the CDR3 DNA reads TGTGCCAGCAGCTTATCCGCAAGGGGCGAGCAGTACTTC.

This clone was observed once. The CDR3 reads CASSGRGGAFF. In nucleotides, the CDR3 is TGTGCCAGCAGCGGCCGAGGCGGAGCTTTCTTT. V usage is TRBV9 and J usage is TRBJ1-1; D gene ambiguous. Trimming shortened V by 3 bases and J by 10 bases, and 10 bases separated the two germline ends. The CDR3 contains 11 residues. Germline V CDR1 and CDR2: SGDLS, YYNGEE.

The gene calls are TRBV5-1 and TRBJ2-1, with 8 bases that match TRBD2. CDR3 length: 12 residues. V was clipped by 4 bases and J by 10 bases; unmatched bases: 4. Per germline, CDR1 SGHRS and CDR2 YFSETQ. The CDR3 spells CASSESGSEQFF. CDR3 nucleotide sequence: TGCGCCAGCAGCGAAAGCGGGAGCGAGCAGTTCTTC. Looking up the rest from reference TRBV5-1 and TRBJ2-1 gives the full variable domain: KAGVTQTPRYLIKTRGQQVTLSCSPISGHRSVSWYQQTPGQGLQFLFEYFSETQRNKGNFPGRFSGRQFSNSRSEMNVSTLELGDSALYLCASSESGSEQFFGPGTRLTVL.

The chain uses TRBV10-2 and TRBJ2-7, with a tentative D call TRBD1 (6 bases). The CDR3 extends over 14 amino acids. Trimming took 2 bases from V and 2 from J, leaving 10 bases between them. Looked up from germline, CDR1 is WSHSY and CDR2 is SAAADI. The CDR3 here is CASSEGGQPYEQYF. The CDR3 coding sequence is TGCGCCAGCAGTGAGGGGGGACAACCCTACGAGCAGTACTTC.

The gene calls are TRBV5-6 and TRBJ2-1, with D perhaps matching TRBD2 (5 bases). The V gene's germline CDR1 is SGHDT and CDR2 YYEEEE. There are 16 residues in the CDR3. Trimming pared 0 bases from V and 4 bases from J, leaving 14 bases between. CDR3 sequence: CASSLAGLAGYNEQFF. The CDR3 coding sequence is TGTGCCAGCAGCTTGGCCGGCCTGGCGGGTTACAATGAGCAGTTCTTC.

CDR3 sequence reads: CASSIDPVGQPANEQFF. CDR3 DNA: TGTGCCAGTAGTATAGATCCGGTGGGACAGCCAGCCAATGAGCAGTTCTTC. V is TRBV19 and J is TRBJ2-1; 7 nucleotides match TRBD1. The CDR3 covers 17 residues. Germline CDR1 is LNHDA and CDR2 is SQIVND (reference sequence). Germline trimming cut 0 bases from V and 6 bases from J; bases unmatched to any gene: 11.

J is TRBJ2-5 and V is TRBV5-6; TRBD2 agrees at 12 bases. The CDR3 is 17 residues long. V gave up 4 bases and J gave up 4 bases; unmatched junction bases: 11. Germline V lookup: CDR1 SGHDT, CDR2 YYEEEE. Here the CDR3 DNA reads TGTGCCAGCAGCCTCGGACTAGCGGGATGGGAGGGAGAGACCCAGTACTTC. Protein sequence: CASSLGLAGWEGETQYF.

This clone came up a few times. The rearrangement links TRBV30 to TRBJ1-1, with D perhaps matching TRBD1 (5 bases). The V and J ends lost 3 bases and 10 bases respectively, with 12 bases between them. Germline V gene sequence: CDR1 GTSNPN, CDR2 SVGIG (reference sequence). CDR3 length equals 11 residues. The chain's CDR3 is CAWSLDQGAFF. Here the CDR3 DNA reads TGTGCCTGGAGCTTGGACCAGGGAGCTTTCTTT.

The CDR3, as DNA: TGCGCCAGCAGCCAAGGGCGGGGGGCCTACAATGAGCAGTTCTTC. It encodes CASSQGRGAYNEQFF. The V gene is TRBV4-3, the J gene TRBJ2-1, with 8 bases matching TRBD2. Germline loops: CDR1 LGHNA, CDR2 YSLEER. This CDR3 has 15 amino acids. After removal of 1 base from V and 2 bases from J, the junction contained 1 base not matched to a gene.

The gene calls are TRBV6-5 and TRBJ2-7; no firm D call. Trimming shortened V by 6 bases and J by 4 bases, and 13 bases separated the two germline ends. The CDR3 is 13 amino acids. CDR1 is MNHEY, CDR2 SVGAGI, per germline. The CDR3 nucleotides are TGTGCCAGCAGCATATCCCTGAGGTACGAGCAGTACTTC. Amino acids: CASSISLRYEQYF.

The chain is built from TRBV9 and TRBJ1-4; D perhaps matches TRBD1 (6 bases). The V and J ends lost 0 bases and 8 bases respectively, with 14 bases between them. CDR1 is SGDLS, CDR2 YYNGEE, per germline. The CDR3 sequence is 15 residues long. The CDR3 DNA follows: TGTGCCAGCAGCGTAGGACGAGGGACACACGAAAAACTGTTTTTT. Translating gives CASSVGRGTHEKLFF.

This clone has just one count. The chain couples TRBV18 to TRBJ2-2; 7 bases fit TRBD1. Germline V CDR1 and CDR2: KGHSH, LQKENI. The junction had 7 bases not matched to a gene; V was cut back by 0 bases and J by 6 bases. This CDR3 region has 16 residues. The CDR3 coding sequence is TGTGCCAGCTCACCACCGACAGGGCTTGGGGCCGGGGAGCTGTTTTTT. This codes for CASSPPTGLGAGELFF.

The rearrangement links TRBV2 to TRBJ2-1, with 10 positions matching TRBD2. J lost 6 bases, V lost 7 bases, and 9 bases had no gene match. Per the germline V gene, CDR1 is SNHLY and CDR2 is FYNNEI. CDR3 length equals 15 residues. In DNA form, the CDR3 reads TGTGCCAGCACAGCAGCGGGAGGGCTTGTCAATGAGCAGTTCTTC. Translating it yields CASTAAGGLVNEQFF.

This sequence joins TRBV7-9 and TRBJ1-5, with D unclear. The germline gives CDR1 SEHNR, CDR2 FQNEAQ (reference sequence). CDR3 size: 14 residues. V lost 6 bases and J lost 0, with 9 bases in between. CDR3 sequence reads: CASSIQNSNQPQHF. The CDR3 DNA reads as TGTGCCAGCAGTATACAGAATAGCAATCAGCCCCAGCATTTT.

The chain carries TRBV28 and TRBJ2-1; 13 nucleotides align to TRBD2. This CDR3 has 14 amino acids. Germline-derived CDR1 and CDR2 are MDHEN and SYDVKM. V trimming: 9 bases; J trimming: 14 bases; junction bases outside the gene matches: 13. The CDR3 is CASRTSGSTPEEFF. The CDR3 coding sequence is TGTGCCAGTCGGACTAGCGGGAGTACCCCGGAGGAGTTCTTC.

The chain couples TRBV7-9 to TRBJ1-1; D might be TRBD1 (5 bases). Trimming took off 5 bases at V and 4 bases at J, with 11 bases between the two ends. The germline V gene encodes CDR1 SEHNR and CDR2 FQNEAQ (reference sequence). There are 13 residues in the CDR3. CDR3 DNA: TGTGCCAGCAGCACTGACAGTTCCACTGAAGCTTTCTTT. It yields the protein CASSTDSSTEAFF.

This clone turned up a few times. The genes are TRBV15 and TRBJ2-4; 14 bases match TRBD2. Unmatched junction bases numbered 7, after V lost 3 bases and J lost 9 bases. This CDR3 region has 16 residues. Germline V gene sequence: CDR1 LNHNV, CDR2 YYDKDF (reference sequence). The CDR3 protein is CATSRGLAGEGTIQYF. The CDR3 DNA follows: TGTGCCACCAGCAGGGGACTAGCGGGAGAGGGGACCATTCAGTACTTC.

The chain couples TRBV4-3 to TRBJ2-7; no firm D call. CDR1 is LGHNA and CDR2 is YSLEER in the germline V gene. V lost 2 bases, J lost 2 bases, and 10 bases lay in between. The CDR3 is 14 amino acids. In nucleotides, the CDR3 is TGCGCCAGCAGCCAAATCGACGGAGCCTACGAGCAGTACTTC. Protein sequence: CASSQIDGAYEQYF.

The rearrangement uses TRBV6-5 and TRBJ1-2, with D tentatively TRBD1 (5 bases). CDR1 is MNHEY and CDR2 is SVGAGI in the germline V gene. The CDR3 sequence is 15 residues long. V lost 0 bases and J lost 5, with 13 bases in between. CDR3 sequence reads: CASSYSNRGRYGYTF. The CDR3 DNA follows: TGTGCCAGCAGTTACTCGAATAGGGGAAGGTATGGCTACACCTTC.

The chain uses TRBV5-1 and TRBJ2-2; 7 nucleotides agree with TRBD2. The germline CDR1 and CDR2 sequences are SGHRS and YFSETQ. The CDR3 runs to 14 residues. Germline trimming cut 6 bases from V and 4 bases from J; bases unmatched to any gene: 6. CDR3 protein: CASKTSISTGELFF. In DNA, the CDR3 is TGCGCCAGCAAGACTAGCATATCCACCGGGGAGCTGTTTTTT.

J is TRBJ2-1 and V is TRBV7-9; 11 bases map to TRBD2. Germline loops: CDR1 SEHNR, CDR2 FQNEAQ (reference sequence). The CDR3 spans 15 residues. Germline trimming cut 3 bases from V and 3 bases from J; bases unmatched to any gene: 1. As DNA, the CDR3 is TGTGCCAGCAGCTTGACTAGCGGGAACTACAATGAGCAGTTCTTC. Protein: CASSLTSGNYNEQFF. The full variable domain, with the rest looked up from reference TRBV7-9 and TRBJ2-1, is DTGVSQNPRHKITKRGQNVTFRCDPISEHNRLYWYRQTLGQGPEFLTYFQNEAQLEKSRLLSDRFSAERPKGSFSTLEIQRTEQGDSAMYLCASSLTSGNYNEQFFGPGTRLTVL.

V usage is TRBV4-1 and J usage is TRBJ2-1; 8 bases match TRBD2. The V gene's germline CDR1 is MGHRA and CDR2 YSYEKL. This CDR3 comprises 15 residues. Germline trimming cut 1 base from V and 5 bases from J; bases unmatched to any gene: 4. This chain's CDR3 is CASSQGGTSNNEQFF. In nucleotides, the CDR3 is TGCGCCAGCAGCCAAGGTGGGACTAGTAACAATGAGCAGTTCTTC.